This T cell receptor beta chain appears in the sequencing data of a study of blood T cell repertoires in COVID-19. Study information: The study drew acute and convalescent COVID-19 samples from the United States, Italy and Spain. T cells, B-cell-depleted T cells, or PBMCs provided the cDNA or gDNA that served as material.

CDR1 SEHNR and CDR2 FQNEAQ come from the germline V gene (reference sequence). This CDR3 is 14 amino acids long. V gave up 1 base and J gave up 0 bases, with 7 bases separating them. Per the original data handling: Reference gene primer amplification yielded estimated nucleated cell counts. TCRdb's table, derived via immunoSEQ multiplex PCR, lists solely in-frame clones and lacks some. That table furnishes V, J and clone size, whereas the DNA furnished D and trimming. Of fewer than 200,000 clones in the sample, about 93% were seen once. This TCR came from a woman aged 45-60 years with acute or convalescent COVID-19. The sequenced material came from peripheral blood. The chain joins TRBV7-9 to TRBJ2-7; no clear D gene. The CDR3 DNA sequence: TGTGCCAGCAGCTTAGTGGGCAGCTCCTACGAGCAGTACTTC. Translated, it gives CASSLVGSSYEQYF.